This TCR beta chain is from a study of metastatic and nonmetastatic thyroid tumors. Looking at the study overall: For malignant and benign thyroid patients, tumor or nodule tissue and blood were the sources whose repertoires were compared. Study-level findings and limits: According to reports, the diversity of TCR beta was significantly higher in malignant thyroid tumors than in benign nodules, and this held in both blood and tumor samples.

The entire patient cohort was treatment-naive prior to thyroid surgery. Germline V gene data show CDR1 as MNHNS and CDR2 as SASEGT. V was shortened by 2 bases and J by 4 bases, with 12 bases between the two germline ends. The CDR3 runs to 15 residues. In the original workflow: Clinicopathological groups differed in CDR3, with these differences serving to build a distant-metastasis classifier for papillary thyroid cancer. TCRdb used MiXCR to call clones anew from the PCR reads. The V and J calls were determined by TCRdb, not by the authors. The data show some 33,000 clones, more than 15% seen once. This clone is categorized as medium-sized (0.01 to 0.1%). What it recognizes is unknown.

This clonotype was obtained from a female donor with papillary thyroid cancer or a benign thyroid nodule (not recorded which). Some clones in this sample may be carry-over from other donors' samples. The genes are TRBV6-1 and TRBJ2-1; D is unclear. The sequenced sample consisted of blood. As DNA, the CDR3 is TGTGCCAGCAGTGAATCCCTCGATTCTTACAATGAGCAGTTCTTC. It encodes CASSESLDSYNEQFF.